The entry below describes one TCR beta chain. The antigen remains undetermined. The source of the sample is a study of T cell responses to AZD1222 COVID-19 vaccine. Study-wide background: Researchers grouped second doses given at about 4 or about 12 weeks into one pool. General study findings and limits: In a largely white British group with more females than males, clonal diversity was possibly underestimated.

Profiling relied on immunoSEQ multiplex PCR, and the TCRdb table lists in-frame clones only, not all of them. The sample shows 140,000 to 150,000 clones, roughly 92% of them seen only once. This clonotype originated in an adult in good health. The specimen comprised peripheral blood, sampled on day 0 of AZD1222 vaccination.

The CDR3 nucleotides read TGCGCCAGCAGCTTGGATAACAGTTACAATGAGCAGTTCTTC. Translating gives CASSLDNSYNEQFF. V and J are TRBV5-1 and TRBJ2-1, with D hard to call. The V gene lost 0 bases and the J gene lost 4 bases, with 8 bases spanning the gap. Germline V gives CDR1 SGHRS, CDR2 YFSETQ. The CDR3 sequence is 14 residues long. Together with reference TRBV5-1 and TRBJ2-1, the CDR3 gives the full variable domain: KAGVTQTPRYLIKTRGQQVTLSCSPISGHRSVSWYQQTPGQGLQFLFEYFSETQRNKGNFPGRFSGRQFSNSRSEMNVSTLELGDSALYLCASSLDNSYNEQFFGPGTRLTVL.